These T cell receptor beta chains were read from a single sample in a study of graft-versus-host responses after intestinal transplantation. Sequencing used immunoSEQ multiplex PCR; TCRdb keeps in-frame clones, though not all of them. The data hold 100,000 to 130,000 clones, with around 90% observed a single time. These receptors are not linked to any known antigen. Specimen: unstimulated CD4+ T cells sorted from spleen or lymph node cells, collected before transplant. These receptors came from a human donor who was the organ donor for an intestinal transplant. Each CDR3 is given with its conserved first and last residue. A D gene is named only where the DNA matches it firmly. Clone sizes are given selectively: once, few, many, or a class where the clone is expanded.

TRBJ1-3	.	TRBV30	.	TGTGCCTGGAGTGGTACTAGGGCTGGAAACACCATATATTTT	CAWSGTRAGNTIYF
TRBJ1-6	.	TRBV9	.	TGTGCCAGCAGCTCATCCGGGGCGAATAATTCACCCCTCCACTTT	CASSSSGANNSPLHF
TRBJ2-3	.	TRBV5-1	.	TGCGCCAGCAGCACGGACGGCTATACGCAGTATTTT	CASSTDGYTQYF
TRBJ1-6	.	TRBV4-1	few	TGCGCCAGCAGCCAAGATGGGTTTGTCCGAAACTCACCCCTCCACTTT	CASSQDGFVRNSPLHF
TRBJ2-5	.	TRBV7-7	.	TGTGCCAGCAGCCCTCTCCAAGAGACCCAGTACTTC	CASSPLQETQYF
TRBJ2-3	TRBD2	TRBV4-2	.	TGTGCCAGCAGCCAAGTTTTAGCGGGGGGGAGCACAGATACGCAGTATTTT	CASSQVLAGGSTDTQYF
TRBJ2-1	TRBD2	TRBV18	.	TGTGCCAGCTCACCACCCGGGAGGAGCTCCTACAATGAGCAGTTCTTC	CASSPPGRSSYNEQFF
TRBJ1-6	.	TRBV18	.	TGTGCCAGCTCACCAGAGACAGGAAACTCACCCCTCCACTTT	CASSPETGNSPLHF
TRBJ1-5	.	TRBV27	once	TGTGCCAGCGCCCTCGCAGGGGATCAGCCCCAGCATTTT	CASALAGDQPQHF
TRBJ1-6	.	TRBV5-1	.	TGCGCCAGCAGCTCTGAGGGTTTAGGTTCACCCCTCCACTTT	CASSSEGLGSPLHF
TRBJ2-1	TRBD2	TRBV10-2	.	TGCGCCAGCAAGGATAGCGGGAGGGCCACGGAAAATGAGCAGTTCTTC	CASKDSGRATENEQFF
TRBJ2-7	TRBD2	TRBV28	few	TGTGCCAGCAGTTTATACGCGGGAGGGATCTACGAGCAGTACTTC	CASSLYAGGIYEQYF
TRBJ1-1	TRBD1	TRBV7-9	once	TGTGCCAGCAGCTTAGGACAGGGGAACACTGAAGCTTTCTTT	CASSLGQGNTEAFF
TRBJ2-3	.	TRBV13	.	TGTGCCAGCAGCCGTTACAGCGCTAGCACAGATACGCAGTATTTT	CASSRYSASTDTQYF
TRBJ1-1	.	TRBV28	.	TGTGCCAGCAGTTTACTACAGTTACTGAACACTGAAGCTTTCTTT	CASSLLQLLNTEAFF
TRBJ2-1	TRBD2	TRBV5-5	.	TGTGCCAGCAGCTCCGGACTAGCGGGAGGTGAGCAGTTCTTC	CASSSGLAGGEQFF
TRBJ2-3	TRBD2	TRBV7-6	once	TGTGCCAGCAGCTTACAGCTAGCGGGGAGGGGTACGCAGTATTTT	CASSLQLAGRGTQYF
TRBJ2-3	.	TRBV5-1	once	TGCGCCAGCAGCTTGGGTGGGGGCTGGGGCACAGATACGCAGTATTTT	CASSLGGGWGTDTQYF
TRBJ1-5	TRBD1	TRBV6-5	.	TGTGCCAGCAGTTCCCAGGGGGCCCTTGGCAATCAGCCCCAGCATTTT	CASSSQGALGNQPQHF
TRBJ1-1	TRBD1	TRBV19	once	TGTGCCAGTCGCTCGCGGGGACAGATGAACACTGAAGCTTTCTTT	CASRSRGQMNTEAFF
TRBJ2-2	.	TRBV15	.	TGTGCCACCAGCAGAGAGACGAGGACCGGGGAGCTGTTTTTT	CATSRETRTGELFF